This T cell receptor beta chain was sequenced in a study of regulatory T cells in long-lasting Graves disease. CDR1 SGHKS and CDR2 YYEKEE come from the germline V gene (reference sequence). CDR3 size: 14 residues. Trimming removed 5 bases from V and 10 bases from J; junction bases left unmatched: 9. Investigators prepared the TCR beta libraries by applying iRepertoire HTBI primers and Arm-PCR of CDR3 regions. TCRdb recomputed calls from the multiplex PCR reads with MiXCR, one row per CDR3 protein. The sample has 400,000 to 500,000 distinct CDR3 sequences, roughly a fifth seen once. Specified time point: persistent/refractory GD, antithyroid drugs over 5 years with positive TRAb. PBMC RNA was the source of the TCR library.

The clonotype originates from a female donor with Graves disease. The rearrangement joins TRBV5-5 to TRBJ1-6; 7 positions match TRBD1. Sequenced here: peripheral blood mononuclear cells (PBMCs), sampled when the disease was refractory, from a patient treated with antithyroid drugs. The CDR3 DNA reads as TGTGCCAGCAGTTATCCGGGACAGAACTCACCCCTCCACTTT. This codes for CASSYPGQNSPLHF.